The 10 T cell receptor beta chains given below trace back to one sample, sequenced in a study of a mutant IDH1 vaccine in newly diagnosed glioma. Clones were sequenced by immunoSEQ multiplex PCR, and TCRdb holds only the in-frame ones, with some missing. The sample records about 34,000 clones, around 87% being singletons. Their cognate antigens are unknown. As for time point: week 47, end of study. Mutant IDH1 20-mer peptide, at 300 ug, made up each vaccine dose, with topical imiquimod. Sample: PBMCs, taken from a glioma patient whose treatment included an IDH1 peptide vaccine. Every receptor here comes from a young woman with glioma.

This clone was counted a single time. The chain couples TRBV29-1 to TRBJ2-7; perhaps TRBD1 as D (6 bases). Trimming stripped 5 bases from V and 2 bases from J, with 16 bases between. From germline, CDR1 is SQVTM and CDR2 ANQGSEA. The CDR3 has 14 amino acids. CDR3 in amino acids: CSVYDRLSPYEQYF. CDR3 DNA sequence: TGCAGCGTTTATGACAGGTTAAGTCCCTACGAGCAGTACTTC.

The chain combines TRBV19 with TRBJ2-3, with 11 bases matching TRBD1. The CDR3 loop spans 15 amino acids. Germline V lookup: CDR1 LNHDA, CDR2 SQIVND (reference sequence). The V and J ends lost 3 bases and 2 bases, in that order; junction bases with no gene match: 1. CDR3 in amino acids: CASSIGQGATDTQYF. The CDR3 DNA reads TGTGCCAGTAGTATTGGACAGGGGGCCACAGATACGCAGTATTTT. Filled out from reference TRBV19 and TRBJ2-3, the complete variable domain reads DGGITQSPKYLFRKEGQNVTLSCEQNLNHDAMYWYRQDPGQGLRLIYYSQIVNDFQKGDIAEGYSVSREKKESFPLTVTSAQKNPTAFYLCASSIGQGATDTQYFGPGTRLTVL.

This chain joins TRBV6-5 and TRBJ1-1; 11 bases are a match to TRBD1. V shed 7 bases and J 7 bases; nucleotides not matched to a gene: 2. The CDR3 consists of 12 residues. Germline V gene lookup returns CDR1 MNHEY and CDR2 SVGAGI. CDR3: CASTGTGGEAFF. DNA of the CDR3: TGTGCCAGCACCGGGACAGGGGGTGAAGCTTTCTTT.

The V and J genes are TRBV15 and TRBJ2-7; no clear D gene. The V gene's germline CDR1 is LNHNV and CDR2 YYDKDF (reference sequence). V was pared by 4 bases and J by 4 bases, with 8 bases between. The CDR3 has 12 residues. CDR3 in amino acids: CATSTPSYEQYF. The CDR3 nucleotides read TGTGCCACCAGCACCCCTTCGTACGAGCAGTACTTC.

This clone was recorded a few times. The rearrangement uses TRBV19 and TRBJ1-6; TRBD1 agrees at 10 bases. CDR1 LNHDA and CDR2 SQIVND come from the germline V gene (reference sequence). V was pared by 5 bases and J by 0 bases, with 13 bases of the junction left unmatched. The CDR3 runs 20 residues. The CDR3 region is CASSPGPGTGVSSYNSPLHF. Here the CDR3 DNA reads TGTGCCAGTAGTCCAGGTCCCGGGACAGGGGTGAGCTCCTATAATTCACCCCTCCACTTT.

The rearrangement joins TRBV7-9 to TRBJ2-7; unclear D gene. Germline CDR1 reads SEHNR; CDR2 reads FQNEAQ (reference sequence). The CDR3 is 11 residues long. With 5 bases removed from V and 2 bases from J, the gap between germline ends came to 4 bases. For the CDR3, the DNA is TGTGCCAGCAGCCTCACCTACGAGCAGTACTTC. It specifies CASSLTYEQYF.

This chain links TRBV25-1 with TRBJ1-2, with 7 bases fitting TRBD1. In germline, CDR1 is MGHDK, CDR2 SYGVNS. V gave up 6 bases and J gave up 0 bases; unmatched junction bases: 10. This CDR3 has 16 amino acids. The CDR3 bases are TGTGCCAGCAGGGGGCAGGGGGAAGGAGCTAACTATGGCTACACCTTC. This translates into CASRGQGEGANYGYTF.

The V gene is TRBV10-3, the J gene TRBJ2-7; 10 bases align to TRBD2. Trimming cost V 2 bases and J 2 bases; bases outside gene matches: 0. This CDR3 contains 14 residues. Germline V gives CDR1 ENHRY, CDR2 SYGVKD. The CDR3 region has the DNA TGTGCCATCAGTGAGCTAGCGGGGGCCTACGAGCAGTACTTC. Its translation: CAISELAGAYEQYF.

The CDR3 DNA sequence: TGTGCCTGGAGCGGGCCATCCTCCTACGAGCAGTACTTC. Translated: CAWSGPSSYEQYF. V usage is TRBV30 and J usage is TRBJ2-7, with no clear D. V was clipped by 3 bases and J by 0 bases, with 9 bases between them. In germline, CDR1 is GTSNPN, CDR2 SVGIG (reference sequence). This CDR3 has 13 amino acids.

The rearrangement links TRBV5-4 to TRBJ2-5; D is perhaps TRBD1 or TRBD2 (5 bases each). The CDR3 runs to 13 residues. The V gene's germline CDR1 is SGHNT and CDR2 YYREEE (reference sequence). V shed 5 bases and J shed 1 base, with 9 bases lying between them. The CDR3 loop is CASSMGTQETQYF. The CDR3 region has the DNA TGTGCCAGCAGTATGGGGACCCAAGAGACCCAGTACTTC. The variable domain in full, with the rest retrieved from reference TRBV5-4 and TRBJ2-5, is ETGVTQSPTHLIKTRGQQVTLRCSSQSGHNTVSWYQQALGQGPQFIFQYYREEENGRGNFPPRFSGLQFPNYSSELNVNALELDDSALYLCASSMGTQETQYFGPGTRLLVL.